Listed below are T cell receptor beta chains from one sample, sequenced in a study of blood T cell repertoires in COVID-19. Libraries were prepared by immunoSEQ multiplex PCR; TCRdb keeps only in-frame clonotypes and omits some of them. The sample consists of approximately 310,000 clones, around 87% of them appearing once. Sequenced input: peripheral blood. The origin of the receptors is a woman aged 45-65 years who had recovered from COVID-19. Both conserved end residues are part of each CDR3. The order of the fields is J gene, clone size, D gene, V gene, CDR3 protein, CDR3 DNA. A D gene is named only where the DNA matches it firmly. Clone size is given for some rows only: seen once, a few or many times, or a class if the clone is expanded.

J: TRBJ2-1
size: -
D: TRBD1
V: TRBV5-1
CDR3: CASSVQGARGYNEQFF
DNA: TGCGCCAGCAGCGTCCAGGGGGCGAGAGGCTACAATGAGCAGTTCTTC

J: TRBJ1-1
size: -
D: -
V: TRBV10-2
CDR3: CASIDAGMNTEAFF
DNA: TGCGCCAGCATTGACGCGGGGATGAACACTGAAGCTTTCTTT

J: TRBJ2-5
size: -
D: -
V: TRBV6-5
CDR3: CAREAERYQETQYF
DNA: TGTGCCAGAGAGGCAGAGAGGTACCAAGAGACCCAGTACTTC

J: TRBJ2-1
size: -
D: TRBD1
V: TRBV18
CDR3: CASSYRQGWNNEQFF
DNA: TGTGCCAGCTCATACCGACAGGGGTGGAACAATGAGCAGTTCTTC

J: TRBJ2-1
size: -
D: TRBD2
V: TRBV4-2
CDR3: CASSQERTRGPNEQFF
DNA: TGTGCCAGCAGCCAAGAGAGGACTAGAGGGCCCAATGAGCAGTTCTTC

J: TRBJ2-3
size: -
D: TRBD1
V: TRBV9
CDR3: CASKRTGSDTQYF
DNA: TGTGCCAGCAAGAGGACAGGTTCTGATACGCAGTATTTT

J: TRBJ1-3
size: -
D: TRBD1
V: TRBV3-1/TRBV3-2
CDR3: CASSQGGQGANTIYF
DNA: TGTGCCAGCAGCCAGGGTGGACAGGGGGCAAACACCATATATTTT

J: TRBJ2-3
size: -
D: TRBD2
V: TRBV18
CDR3: CASSPTSGDTDTQYF
DNA: TGTGCCAGCTCACCAACTAGCGGGGACACAGATACGCAGTATTTT

J: TRBJ1-1
size: -
D: -
V: TRBV9
CDR3: CASSPTLGNTEAFF
DNA: TGTGCCAGCAGCCCGACTCTCGGGAACACTGAAGCTTTCTTT

J: TRBJ1-2
size: -
D: -
V: TRBV28
CDR3: CASSYLGDGYTF
DNA: TGTGCCAGCAGTTATCTGGGAGATGGCTACACCTTC

J: TRBJ1-2
size: -
D: TRBD1
V: TRBV19
CDR3: CASSILSGTGGYNSGGYTF
DNA: TGTGCCAGTAGTATTTTGTCCGGGACAGGGGGCTACAATTCGGGCGGCTACACCTTC

J: TRBJ2-3
size: -
D: TRBD1
V: TRBV24-1
CDR3: CATSDPGGSSTDTQYF
DNA: TGTGCCACCAGTGATCCAGGGGGCTCAAGCACAGATACGCAGTATTTT

J: TRBJ2-7
size: once
D: -
V: TRBV11-2
CDR3: CASSLSDGGNYEQYF
DNA: TGTGCCAGCAGCTTAAGTGACGGCGGAAACTACGAGCAGTACTTC

J: TRBJ1-2
size: -
D: -
V: TRBV11-2
CDR3: CASTGGVTNYGYTF
DNA: TGTGCCAGCACTGGGGGGGTAACTAACTATGGCTACACCTTC

J: TRBJ1-2
size: -
D: TRBD1
V: TRBV28
CDR3: CASSFFGQGGYYGYTF
DNA: TGTGCCAGCAGTTTCTTCGGACAGGGGGGATACTATGGCTACACCTTC

J: TRBJ2-7
size: -
D: -
V: TRBV7-8
CDR3: CASSLGDTQNVHEQYF
DNA: TGTGCCAGCAGCTTAGGGGACACCCAAAACGTCCACGAGCAGTACTTC

J: TRBJ1-4
size: -
D: -
V: TRBV7-2
CDR3: CASSPSTGLNEKLFF
DNA: TGTGCCAGCAGCCCATCGACAGGTCTGAATGAAAAACTGTTTTTT

J: TRBJ2-1
size: -
D: -
V: TRBV4-3
CDR3: CASGRGSYNEQFF
DNA: TGCGCCAGCGGTCGGGGTTCCTACAATGAGCAGTTCTTC

J: TRBJ2-1
size: -
D: -
V: TRBV7-9
CDR3: CASSKGPPGGPNEQFF
DNA: TGTGCCAGCAGCAAGGGACCCCCAGGGGGGCCCAATGAGCAGTTCTTC

J: TRBJ2-2
size: -
D: -
V: TRBV2
CDR3: CASTRGKNTGELFF
DNA: TGTGCCAGCACCCGGGGAAAGAACACCGGGGAGCTGTTTTTT

J: TRBJ1-4
size: -
D: TRBD1
V: TRBV6-2/TRBV6-3
CDR3: CASSYNDRGSTNEKLFF
DNA: TGTGCCAGCAGTTACAATGACAGGGGATCAACTAATGAAAAACTGTTTTTT

J: TRBJ1-5
size: -
D: TRBD1
V: TRBV5-1
CDR3: CASSPGTGERQPQHF
DNA: TGCGCCAGCAGCCCGGGGACAGGGGAGCGTCAGCCCCAGCATTTT

J: TRBJ2-5
size: -
D: -
V: TRBV7-8
CDR3: CASSLARAGEETQYF
DNA: TGTGCCAGCAGCTTAGCCAGGGCAGGAGAAGAGACCCAGTACTTC

J: TRBJ1-1
size: once
D: TRBD1
V: TRBV7-9
CDR3: CASSPYRGPNTEAFF
DNA: TGTGCCAGCAGCCCATACAGGGGACCTAACACTGAAGCTTTCTTT

J: TRBJ1-5
size: -
D: TRBD1
V: TRBV7-2
CDR3: CASSLGRGSQPQHF
DNA: TGTGCCAGCAGCTTAGGCAGGGGGAGTCAGCCCCAGCATTTT

J: TRBJ2-5
size: once
D: TRBD1
V: TRBV24-1
CDR3: CATSDPGTAKETQYF
DNA: TGTGCCACCAGTGACCCCGGGACAGCGAAAGAGACCCAGTACTTC

J: TRBJ1-1
size: -
D: TRBD1
V: TRBV6-1
CDR3: CASSEPWTGRTEAFF
DNA: TGTGCCAGCAGTGAACCATGGACAGGGCGAACTGAAGCTTTCTTT

J: TRBJ1-2
size: -
D: TRBD1
V: TRBV6-2/TRBV6-3
CDR3: CASSSRPGQYGYTF
DNA: TGTGCCAGCAGCTCTCGCCCGGGACAGTATGGCTACACCTTC

J: TRBJ2-7
size: -
D: TRBD1
V: TRBV3-1/TRBV3-2
CDR3: CASSATGNEQYF
DNA: TGTGCCAGCAGCGCGACAGGGAACGAGCAGTACTTC

J: TRBJ2-7
size: few
D: TRBD1
V: TRBV9
CDR3: CASSVATGGSEQYF
DNA: TGTGCCAGCAGCGTAGCTACAGGGGGCAGCGAGCAGTACTTC

J: TRBJ1-2
size: -
D: -
V: TRBV6-5
CDR3: CASRRSAGLHGYTF
DNA: TGTGCCAGCAGGCGAAGCGCGGGGCTCCACGGCTACACCTTC

J: TRBJ2-2
size: -
D: -
V: TRBV4-3
CDR3: CASSQELVIVAGELFF
DNA: TGCGCCAGCAGCCAAGAGTTAGTAATAGTAGCCGGGGAGCTGTTTTTT

J: TRBJ2-5
size: -
D: TRBD1
V: TRBV28
CDR3: CASSLGTGARETQYF
DNA: TGTGCCAGCAGTTTAGGGACAGGGGCACGGGAGACCCAGTACTTC

J: TRBJ1-5
size: once
D: TRBD1
V: TRBV5-6
CDR3: CASSLRTGADQPQHF
DNA: TGTGCCAGCAGCTTGAGGACAGGGGCGGATCAGCCCCAGCATTTT

J: TRBJ1-2
size: -
D: -
V: TRBV15
CDR3: CATSRVRELSNYGYTF
DNA: TGTGCCACCAGCAGAGTAAGGGAGTTATCTAACTATGGCTACACCTTC

J: TRBJ2-1
size: -
D: -
V: TRBV21-1
CDR3: CACRKRKEGSGSHFYNEQFF
DNA: TGTGCCTGCCGCAAAAGGAAAGAGGGTAGCGGGAGTCATTTTTACAATGAGCAGTTCTTC

J: TRBJ2-1
size: -
D: TRBD1
V: TRBV27
CDR3: CASSGTGFNNEQFF
DNA: TGTGCCAGCAGTGGGACAGGGTTTAACAATGAGCAGTTCTTC

J: TRBJ2-5
size: -
D: -
V: TRBV5-6
CDR3: CASSFAVTQETQYF
DNA: TGTGCCAGCAGCTTTGCGGTGACCCAAGAGACCCAGTACTTC

J: TRBJ2-7
size: -
D: -
V: TRBV7-2
CDR3: CASSLAVTKPYEQYF
DNA: TGTGCCAGCAGCTTAGCTGTGACAAAGCCCTACGAGCAGTACTTC

J: TRBJ2-1
size: once
D: TRBD2
V: TRBV29-1
CDR3: CSVTKGRERRNEQFF
DNA: TGCAGCGTGACAAAGGGGCGGGAGAGAAGGAATGAGCAGTTCTTC

J: TRBJ2-1
size: -
D: -
V: TRBV28
CDR3: CASSREPLGGEQFF
DNA: TGTGCCAGCAGTCGCGAACCCCTAGGCGGTGAGCAGTTCTTC

J: TRBJ1-1
size: -
D: -
V: TRBV3-1/TRBV3-2
CDR3: CASSPWTFKDTEAFF
DNA: TGTGCCAGCAGCCCGTGGACTTTCAAAGACACTGAAGCTTTCTTT